Presented here are 9 T cell receptor beta chains from one specimen sequenced in a study of cytomegalovirus exposure and HLA in healthy donors. The PCR employed 60 Vbeta primers together with 13 Jbeta primers. Only in-frame clones appear in the TCRdb table, and some are missing; sequencing was by immunoSEQ multiplex PCR. Among 150,000 or so clones listed, more than 75% were seen once. Sequencing used PBMCs. Every receptor here comes from a woman aged 35 to 49 in good health and CMV-seronegative.

CDR3 in DNA: TGTGCCAGCAGCGCGCCACCCGGACAGGGCAATGGCTACACCTTC. It encodes CASSAPPGQGNGYTF. The chain uses TRBV9 and TRBJ1-2; TRBD1 aligns across 8 bases. Germline V gives CDR1 SGDLS, CDR2 YYNGEE. V shed 3 bases and J 6 bases; nucleotides not matched to a gene: 10. CDR3 length equals 15 residues.

Comment on this clone: Likely a read error: the CDR3 ends without its conserved phenylalanine or tryptophan. This chain uses TRBV5-8 with TRBJ2-7, with 10 bases that match TRBD2. Germline loops: CDR1 SGHTS, CDR2 YDEGEE. The CDR3 contains 16 residues. V was pared by 0 bases and J by 4 bases, with 7 bases of the junction left unmatched. The CDR3 sequence is CASSLVPGLALYEQYC. CDR3 in DNA: TGTGCCAGCAGCTTGGTGCCGGGACTAGCGCTTTACGAGCAGTACTGC.

Here the CDR3 DNA reads TGTGCCAGCAGTACAGGGAACTCACCCCTCCACTTT. Amino acids: CASSTGNSPLHF. J is TRBJ1-6 and V is TRBV27; a possible D gene is TRBD1 (6 bases). The CDR3 loop spans 12 amino acids. Germline loops: CDR1 MNHEY, CDR2 SMNVEV (reference sequence). Trimming took off 5 bases at V and 10 bases at J, with 9 bases between the two ends.

The rearrangement uses TRBV10-3 and TRBJ2-2, with D perhaps matching TRBD1 (5 bases). V lost 0 bases to trimming and J lost 6 bases, with 8 bases between them. CDR1 is ENHRY and CDR2 is SYGVKD in the germline V gene. This CDR3 contains 14 residues. The chain's CDR3 is CAISESSGSGELFF. In nucleotides, the CDR3 is TGTGCCATCAGTGAGTCGTCAGGGTCCGGGGAGCTGTTTTTT.

This clone was observed a few times. CDR3 loop: CASSWPRGRPLNEQFF. CDR3 DNA sequence: TGTGCCAGCAGCTGGCCCCGCGGGAGACCACTGAATGAGCAGTTCTTC. This chain uses TRBV5-6 with TRBJ2-1; 7 nucleotides match TRBD2. V gave up 3 bases and J gave up 7 bases; unmatched junction bases: 13. This CDR3 contains 16 residues. Germline loops: CDR1 SGHDT, CDR2 YYEEEE.

This chain links TRBV7-9 with TRBJ1-1; D is unclear. In germline, CDR1 is SEHNR, CDR2 FQNEAQ (reference sequence). This CDR3 region has 13 residues. The germline V and J ends were trimmed by 0 bases and 7 bases, with 9 bases remaining between them. This chain's CDR3 is CASSLAPRVEAFF. DNA of the CDR3: TGTGCCAGCAGCTTAGCACCCCGGGTTGAAGCTTTCTTT.

The V and J genes are TRBV9 and TRBJ2-2; no reliable D call. Germline V CDR1 and CDR2: SGDLS, YYNGEE. V gave up 3 bases and J gave up 0 bases, with 9 bases separating them. The length of the CDR3 is 15 residues. The CDR3 reads CASSGLAANTGELFF. The CDR3 DNA follows: TGTGCCAGCAGCGGGTTAGCTGCGAACACCGGGGAGCTGTTTTTT.

The chain has TRBV9 and TRBJ1-2; D gene unclear. The CDR3 runs to 14 residues. V was trimmed by 4 bases and J by 4 bases, leaving 14 bases between them. From germline, CDR1 is SGDLS and CDR2 YYNGEE. Here the CDR3 reads CASSQATAGYGYTF. DNA of the CDR3: TGTGCCAGCAGCCAAGCGACCGCGGGCTATGGCTACACCTTC.

The chain combines TRBV6-5 with TRBJ2-2; TRBD2 agrees at 11 bases. Germline V gives CDR1 MNHEY, CDR2 SVGAGI. The CDR3 has 16 residues. Unmatched junction bases numbered 5, after V lost 2 bases and J lost 6 bases. CDR3 loop: CASSYGTSGGPGELFF. CDR3 nucleotide sequence: TGTGCCAGCAGTTACGGTACTAGCGGGGGCCCCGGGGAGCTGTTTTTT.